The sequence of this T cell receptor beta chain was determined in a study of T cells expressing NK-cell markers. Study-wide results and caveats: Among several donors, these clonotypes also ranked first in the CD3+CD56-NKG2C+ fraction.

Details on this clonotype: Its specificity is not known.

TCRdb reworked the 5' RACE reads into one entry per CDR3 protein, no DNA. The sample's table shows 550,000 or so distinct CDR3 sequences. This CDR3 spans 16 amino acids. Per the germline V gene, CDR1 is MNHEY and CDR2 is SVGAGI. This sequence joins TRBV6-5 and TRBJ2-6; the D gene TCRdb calls, TRBD1, cannot be checked with no DNA. The sample was blood T cells: a sorted CD56 or NKG2C T cell subset, CD4+ or CD8+ T cells, or bulk PBMC T cells (not recorded which). This TCR was sampled from a man between 18 and 29 years old in good health. CDR3 sequence: CASSYFTGTGANVLTF.